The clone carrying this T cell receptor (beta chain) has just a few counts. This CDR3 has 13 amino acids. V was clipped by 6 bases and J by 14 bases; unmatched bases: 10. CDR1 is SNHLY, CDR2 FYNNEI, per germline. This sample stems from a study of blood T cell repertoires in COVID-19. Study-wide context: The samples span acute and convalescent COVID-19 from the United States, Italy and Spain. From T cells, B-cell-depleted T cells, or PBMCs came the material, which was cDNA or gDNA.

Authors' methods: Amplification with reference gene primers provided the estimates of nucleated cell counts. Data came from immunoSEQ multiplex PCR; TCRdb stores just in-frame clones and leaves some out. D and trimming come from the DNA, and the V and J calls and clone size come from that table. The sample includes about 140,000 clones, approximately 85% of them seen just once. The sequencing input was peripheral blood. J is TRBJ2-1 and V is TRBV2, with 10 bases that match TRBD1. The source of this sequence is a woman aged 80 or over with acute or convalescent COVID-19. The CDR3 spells CASRGTGASKEFF. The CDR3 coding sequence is TGTGCCAGCAGGGGGACAGGGGCCAGTAAGGAGTTCTTC.